This T cell receptor (beta chain) was recovered during a study of T cells after somatic rescue of genetic block. The table came from immunoSEQ multiplex PCR; TCRdb's copy has only in-frame clones and leaves some out. The table shows 110,000 or so clones, with under 95% occurring only once. This clonotype originated in a woman aged 18 to 35. Sequencing input: peripheral blood mononuclear cells (PBMCs).

The DNA for the CDR3 is TGTGCCATCAGAGGGGCTGGGGCCAACGTCCTGACTTTC. It is translated as CAIRGAGANVLTF. V usage is TRBV10-3 and J usage is TRBJ2-6, with a weak D call TRBD1 (5 bases). Deletions cut 6 bases from V and 2 bases from J, with 5 bases between. The CDR3 runs 13 residues. Germline V gives CDR1 ENHRY, CDR2 SYGVKD.